These 12 T cell receptor beta chains share one sample of origin, sequenced in a study of T cell changes during pregnancy in multiple sclerosis. Generated by immunoSEQ multiplex PCR, the TCRdb table keeps only in-frame clones and is missing some. The table records tens of thousands of clones, about 94% of them present only once. This material consisted of CD8+ T cells from peripheral blood mononuclear cells, taken in the second trimester of pregnancy. These receptors originate from a female donor with multiple sclerosis, enrolled in a pregnancy study.

The table lists this clone with a few counts. Written as DNA, the CDR3 is TGTGCCAGCAGTGAGGGCACCTACACCTTC. This sequence encodes CASSEGTYTF. The chain joins TRBV2 to TRBJ1-2; D is unclear. V was shortened by 3 bases and J by 10 bases, with 6 bases between the two germline ends. The CDR3 consists of 10 residues. Germline loops: CDR1 SNHLY, CDR2 FYNNEI.

The genes are TRBV27 and TRBJ1-6; TRBD1 matches 7 bases. Germline V gene sequence: CDR1 MNHEY, CDR2 SMNVEV (reference sequence). CDR3 length: 15 amino acids. The ends lost 5 bases at V and 6 bases at J; junction bases unmatched: 7. CDR3 residues: CASSPSGGLNSPLHF. The CDR3 region has the DNA TGTGCCAGCAGTCCCTCAGGGGGGCTTAATTCACCCCTCCACTTT.

The chain employs TRBV29-1 and TRBJ2-7, with D tentatively TRBD1 (6 bases). The CDR3 is 15 amino acids. Germline CDR1 and CDR2: SQVTM and ANQGSEA. CDR3 sequence (DNA): TGCACGCGATCCAAACCGGGACACCCCAAGTACGAGCAGTACTTC. Translating gives CTRSKPGHPKYEQYF.

The rearrangement uses TRBV30 and TRBJ2-2; TRBD2 aligns across 8 bases. The CDR3 is made up of 16 amino acids. J gave up 1 base and V 3 bases, and 7 bases lay outside the gene matches. Germline V gives CDR1 GTSNPN, CDR2 SVGIG (reference sequence). In DNA form, the CDR3 reads TGTGCCTGGAGGGAAGTACTAGCGGAGAACACCGGGGAGCTGTTTTTT. Amino acid sequence: CAWREVLAENTGELFF.

This chain links TRBV19 with TRBJ1-2; 10 nucleotides agree with TRBD1. V shed 6 bases and J 8 bases; nucleotides not matched to a gene: 3. This CDR3 has 12 residues. Germline lookup yields CDR1 LNHDA and CDR2 SQIVND (reference sequence). CDR3 residues: CASSRQGAGYTF. DNA of the CDR3: TGTGCCAGTAGCCGACAGGGGGCCGGCTACACCTTC.

The genes are TRBV4-1 and TRBJ2-7; 8 nucleotides match TRBD2. The CDR3 spans 15 residues. Germline CDR1 and CDR2: MGHRA and YSYEKL. J was trimmed by 3 bases and V by 0 bases; bases with no gene match: 4. The CDR3 region has the DNA TGCGCCAGCAGCCAAGATAGCGGGATCGGCTACGAGCAGTACTTC. Protein: CASSQDSGIGYEQYF.

The chain joins TRBV27 to TRBJ2-2; possibly TRBD2 for D (5 bases). The CDR3 is 16 amino acids. Between the trimmed V and J ends, which lost 0 bases and 5 bases, there was a span of 13 bases. The germline V gene encodes CDR1 MNHEY and CDR2 SMNVEV (reference sequence). The CDR3 DNA reads TGTGCCAGCAGTTTATCAGGCGGGTGGGATACCGGGGAGCTGTTTTTT. As protein: CASSLSGGWDTGELFF.

The chain uses TRBV7-8 and TRBJ2-6, with D unclear. Looked up from germline, CDR1 is SGHVS and CDR2 is FQNEAQ. The CDR3 covers 14 residues. V was trimmed by 4 bases and J by 0 bases, leaving 4 bases between them. CDR3 nucleotides: TGTGCCAGCAGCTCGAGCTCTGGGGCCAACGTCCTGACTTTC. Protein sequence: CASSSSSGANVLTF. The variable domain in full, with the rest retrieved from reference TRBV7-8 and TRBJ2-6, is GAGVSQSPRYKVAKRGQDVALRCDPISGHVSLFWYQQALGQGPEFLTYFQNEAQLDKSGLPSDRFFAERPEGSVSTLKIQRTQQEDSAVYLCASSSSSGANVLTFGAGSRLTVL.

This sequence joins TRBV2 and TRBJ2-7, with 11 positions matching TRBD2. The germline V gene encodes CDR1 SNHLY and CDR2 FYNNEI. The CDR3 runs 16 residues. Germline trimming cut 7 bases from V and 4 bases from J; bases unmatched to any gene: 12. The CDR3 loop is CASIPEPGLAAYEQYF. DNA of the CDR3: TGTGCCAGCATACCCGAGCCGGGACTAGCGGCTTACGAGCAGTACTTC.

The gene calls are TRBV7-9 and TRBJ2-3, with 9 bases matching TRBD2. This CDR3 contains 15 residues. The V and J ends lost 4 bases and 6 bases, in that order; junction bases with no gene match: 8. Germline CDR1 reads SEHNR; CDR2 reads FQNEAQ (reference sequence). The CDR3 DNA follows: TGTGCCAGCAGCTCAGCGGGAGGTTCCTACGATACGCAGTATTTT. Translated: CASSSAGGSYDTQYF. Drawing the rest from reference TRBV7-9 and TRBJ2-3, the complete variable domain is DTGVSQNPRHKITKRGQNVTFRCDPISEHNRLYWYRQTLGQGPEFLTYFQNEAQLEKSRLLSDRFSAERPKGSFSTLEIQRTEQGDSAMYLCASSSAGGSYDTQYFGPGTRLTVL.

The chain uses TRBV5-1 and TRBJ2-7; a weak D match, TRBD1 (6 bases). Trimming removed 0 bases at V and 3 bases at J, with 10 bases between. There are 14 residues in the CDR3. Germline V gene sequence: CDR1 SGHRS, CDR2 YFSETQ. For the CDR3, the DNA is TGCGCCAGCAGCTTGGAGGGGGTAATCTACGAGCAGTACTTC. It specifies CASSLEGVIYEQYF.

This rearrangement joins TRBV5-5 to TRBJ2-7; 9 bases match TRBD1. With V trimmed by 3 bases and J by 4 bases, 8 bases remained unmatched. Germline CDR1 and CDR2: SGHKS and YYEKEE (reference sequence). This CDR3 contains 15 residues. The CDR3 spells CASSSPGQGSYEQYF. The CDR3 DNA follows: TGTGCCAGCAGCTCCCCGGGACAGGGATCTTACGAGCAGTACTTC. The variable domain in full, with the rest retrieved from reference TRBV5-5 and TRBJ2-7, is DAGVTQSPTHLIKTRGQQVTLRCSPISGHKSVSWYQQVLGQGPQFIFQYYEKEERGRGNFPDRFSARQFPNYSSELNVNALLLGDSALYLCASSSPGQGSYEQYFGPGTRLTVT.